The T cell receptor beta chain under discussion was sequenced for a study of cytomegalovirus exposure and HLA in healthy donors. Points from the study as a whole: Donor immune exposure was known only as CMV serostatus. Highest at DRB1 and lowest at HLA-C, TCR association rates differed among HLA loci in a later analysis.

As for this clone: Antigen unknown.

The PCR ran on 60 Vbeta and 13 Jbeta primers. Profiled with immunoSEQ multiplex PCR; TCRdb holds only in-frame clones, not every one. The repertoire consists of approximately 110,000 clones, with around 80% occurring once and the leading ten covering 3.1%. This CDR3 spans 11 amino acids. V shed 2 bases and J shed 4 bases, with 6 bases lying between them. Germline CDR1 DFQATT, CDR2 SNEGSKA (reference sequence). This TCR was recovered from a woman between 40 and 55 years old in good health and CMV-seronegative. Sequencing used PBMCs. V gene TRBV20-1 combines with J gene TRBJ2-7; D is perhaps TRBD1 (5 bases). CDR3 region: CSARRQYEQYF. CDR3 nucleotides: TGCAGTGCTAGAAGACAGTACGAGCAGTACTTC.